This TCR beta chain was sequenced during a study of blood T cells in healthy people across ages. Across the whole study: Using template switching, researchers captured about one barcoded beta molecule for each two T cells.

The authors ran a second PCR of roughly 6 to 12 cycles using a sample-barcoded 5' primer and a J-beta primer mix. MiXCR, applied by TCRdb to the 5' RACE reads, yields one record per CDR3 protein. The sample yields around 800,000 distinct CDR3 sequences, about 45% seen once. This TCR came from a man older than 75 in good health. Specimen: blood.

CDR3 sequence: CATSDTNRGSYNEQYF. The CDR3 DNA sequence: TGTGCCACCAGTGATACTAACAGGGGGTCCTACAATGAGCAGTACTTC. The gene calls are TRBV24-1 and TRBJ2-1, with 8 bases that match TRBD1. The assigned J gene may be wrong: the sequence end matches TRBJ2-7 better. Germline V gene sequence: CDR1 KGHDR, CDR2 SFDVKD. The CDR3 runs 16 residues.